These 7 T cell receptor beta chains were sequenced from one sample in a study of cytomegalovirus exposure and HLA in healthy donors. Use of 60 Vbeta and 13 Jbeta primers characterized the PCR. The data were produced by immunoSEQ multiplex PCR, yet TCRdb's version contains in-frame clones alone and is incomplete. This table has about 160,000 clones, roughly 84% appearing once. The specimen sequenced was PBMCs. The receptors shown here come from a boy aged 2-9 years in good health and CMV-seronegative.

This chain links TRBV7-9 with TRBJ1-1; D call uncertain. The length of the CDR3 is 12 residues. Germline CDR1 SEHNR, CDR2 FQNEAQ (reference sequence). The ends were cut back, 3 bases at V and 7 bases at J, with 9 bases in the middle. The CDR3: CASSFPLREAFF. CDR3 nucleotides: TGTGCCAGCAGCTTTCCATTGCGTGAAGCTTTCTTT.

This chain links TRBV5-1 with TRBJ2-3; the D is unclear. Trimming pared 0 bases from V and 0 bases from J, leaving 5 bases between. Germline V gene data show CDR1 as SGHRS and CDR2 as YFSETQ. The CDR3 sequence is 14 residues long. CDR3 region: CASSLARSTDTQYF. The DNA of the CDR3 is TGCGCCAGCAGCTTGGCGAGGAGCACAGATACGCAGTATTTT.

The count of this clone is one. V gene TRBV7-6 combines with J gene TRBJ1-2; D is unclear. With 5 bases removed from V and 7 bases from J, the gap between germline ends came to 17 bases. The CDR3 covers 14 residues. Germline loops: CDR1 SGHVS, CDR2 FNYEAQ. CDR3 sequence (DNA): TGTGCCAGCAGCCTCGCCCGAGGGTCCGGTGGCTACACCTTC. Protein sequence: CASSLARGSGGYTF.

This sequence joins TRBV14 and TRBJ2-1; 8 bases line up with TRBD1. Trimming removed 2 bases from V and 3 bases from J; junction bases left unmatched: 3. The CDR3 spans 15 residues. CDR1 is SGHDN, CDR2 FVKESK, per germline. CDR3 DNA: TGTGCCAGCAGCCAACTCACAGGGGGCTACAATGAGCAGTTCTTC. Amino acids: CASSQLTGGYNEQFF.

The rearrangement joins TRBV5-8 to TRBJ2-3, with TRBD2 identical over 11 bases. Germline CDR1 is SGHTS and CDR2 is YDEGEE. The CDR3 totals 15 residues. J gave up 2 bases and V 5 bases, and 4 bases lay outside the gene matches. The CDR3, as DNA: TGTGCCAGCAGGAAACTAGCGGGGGACACAGATACGCAGTATTTT. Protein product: CASRKLAGDTDTQYF.

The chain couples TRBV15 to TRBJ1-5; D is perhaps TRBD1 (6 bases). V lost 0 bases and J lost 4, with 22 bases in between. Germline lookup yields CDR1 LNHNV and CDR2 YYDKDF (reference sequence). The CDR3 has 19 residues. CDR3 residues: CATSRDRTERELQNQPQHF. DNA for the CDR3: TGTGCCACCAGCAGAGACCGGACAGAAAGGGAACTACAAAATCAGCCCCAGCATTTT.

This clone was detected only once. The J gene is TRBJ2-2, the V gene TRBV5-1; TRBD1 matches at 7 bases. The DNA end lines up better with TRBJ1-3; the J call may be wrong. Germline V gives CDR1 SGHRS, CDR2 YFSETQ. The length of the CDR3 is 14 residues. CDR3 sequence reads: CASSFPGGGNTIYF. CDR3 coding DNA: TGCGCCAGCAGCTTCCCAGGGGGAGGAAACACCATATATTTT.